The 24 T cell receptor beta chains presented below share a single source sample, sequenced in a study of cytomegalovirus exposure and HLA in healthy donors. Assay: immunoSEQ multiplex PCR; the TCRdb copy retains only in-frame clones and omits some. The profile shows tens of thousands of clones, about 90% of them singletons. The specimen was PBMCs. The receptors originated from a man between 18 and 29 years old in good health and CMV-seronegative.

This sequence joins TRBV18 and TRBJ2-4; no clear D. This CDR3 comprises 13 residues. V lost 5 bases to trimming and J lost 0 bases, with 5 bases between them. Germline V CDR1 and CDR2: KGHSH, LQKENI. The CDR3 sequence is CASSILAKNIQYF. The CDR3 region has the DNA TGTGCCAGCTCAATCCTAGCCAAAAACATTCAGTACTTC. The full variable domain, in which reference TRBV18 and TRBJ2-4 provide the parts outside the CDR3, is NAGVMQNPRHLVRRRGQEARLRCSPMKGHSHVYWYRQLPEEGLKFMVYLQKENIIDESGMPKERFSAEFPKEGPSILRIQQVVRGDSAAYFCASSILAKNIQYFGAGTRLSVL.

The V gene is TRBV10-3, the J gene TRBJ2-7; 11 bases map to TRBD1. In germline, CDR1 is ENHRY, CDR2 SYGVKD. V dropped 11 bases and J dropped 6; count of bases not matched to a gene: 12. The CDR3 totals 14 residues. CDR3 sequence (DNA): TGTGCCTCGCGGACAGGGGGCGATTCAAGCGAGCAGTACTTC. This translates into CASRTGGDSSEQYF.

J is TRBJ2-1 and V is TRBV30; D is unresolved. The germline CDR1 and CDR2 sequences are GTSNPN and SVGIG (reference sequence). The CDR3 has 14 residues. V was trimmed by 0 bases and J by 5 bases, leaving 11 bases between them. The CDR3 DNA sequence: TGTGCCTGGAGTGTTTTATTGGCCAACAATGAGCAGTTCTTC. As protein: CAWSVLLANNEQFF.

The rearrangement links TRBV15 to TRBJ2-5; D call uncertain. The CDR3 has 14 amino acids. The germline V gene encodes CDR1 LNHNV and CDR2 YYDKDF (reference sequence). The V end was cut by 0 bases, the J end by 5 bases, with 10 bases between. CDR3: CATSRDSPQETQYF. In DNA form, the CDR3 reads TGTGCCACCAGCAGAGATTCCCCCCAGGAGACCCAGTACTTC.

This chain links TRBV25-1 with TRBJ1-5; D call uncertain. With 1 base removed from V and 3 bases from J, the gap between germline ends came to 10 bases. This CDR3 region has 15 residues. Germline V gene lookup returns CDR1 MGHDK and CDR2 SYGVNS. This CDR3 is CASSELWRSNQPQHF. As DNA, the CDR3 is TGTGCCAGCAGTGAATTATGGCGGTCCAATCAGCCCCAGCATTTT.

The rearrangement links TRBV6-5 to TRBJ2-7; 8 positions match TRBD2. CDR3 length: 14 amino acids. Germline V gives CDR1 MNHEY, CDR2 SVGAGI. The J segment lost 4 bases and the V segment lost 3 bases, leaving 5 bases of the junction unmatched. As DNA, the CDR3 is TGTGCCAGCAGTTATAGCGGGAAGCCGTACGAGCAGTACTTC. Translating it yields CASSYSGKPYEQYF.

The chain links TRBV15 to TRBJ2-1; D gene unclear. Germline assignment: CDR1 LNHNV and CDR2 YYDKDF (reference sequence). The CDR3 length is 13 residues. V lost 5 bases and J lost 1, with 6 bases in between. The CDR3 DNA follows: TGTGCCACCAGCCCCCGGTCCTACAATGAGCAGTTCTTC. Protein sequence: CATSPRSYNEQFF. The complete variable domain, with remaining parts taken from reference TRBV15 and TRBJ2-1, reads DAMVIQNPRYQVTQFGKPVTLSCSQTLNHNVMYWYQQKSSQAPKLLFHYYDKDFNNEADTPDNFQSRRPNTSFCFLDIRSPGLGDTAMYLCATSPRSYNEQFFGPGTRLTVL.

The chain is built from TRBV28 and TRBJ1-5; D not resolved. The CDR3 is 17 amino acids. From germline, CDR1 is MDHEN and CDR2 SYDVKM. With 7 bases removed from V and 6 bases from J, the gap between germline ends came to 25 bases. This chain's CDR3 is CASTRTAFREERQPQHF. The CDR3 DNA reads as TGTGCCAGCACTCGTACCGCCTTCCGGGAGGAGCGTCAGCCCCAGCATTTT. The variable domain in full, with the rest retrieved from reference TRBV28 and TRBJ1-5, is DVKVTQSSRYLVKRTGEKVFLECVQDMDHENMFWYRQDPGLGLRLIYFSYDVKMKEKGDIPEGYSVSREKKERFSLILESASTNQTSMYLCASTRTAFREERQPQHFGDGTRLSIL.

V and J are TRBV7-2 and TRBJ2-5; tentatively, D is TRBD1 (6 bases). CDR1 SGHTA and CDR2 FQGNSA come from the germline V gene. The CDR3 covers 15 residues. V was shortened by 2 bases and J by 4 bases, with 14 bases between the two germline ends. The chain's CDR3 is CASSLRAGVTETQYF. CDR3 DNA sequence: TGTGCCAGCAGCTTACGGGCAGGGGTCACAGAGACCCAGTACTTC.

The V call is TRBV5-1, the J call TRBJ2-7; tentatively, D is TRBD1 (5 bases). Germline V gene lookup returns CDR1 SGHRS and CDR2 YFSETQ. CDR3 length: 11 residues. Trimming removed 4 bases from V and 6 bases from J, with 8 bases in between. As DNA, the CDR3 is TGCGCCAGCAGCCAGGGTTCCGAGCAGTACTTC. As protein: CASSQGSEQYF.

CDR3 DNA sequence: TGTGCCAGGAACATGGGACTAGCGGGAGGGCTTTCCTACGAGCAGTACTTC. Translating gives CARNMGLAGGLSYEQYF. The chain joins TRBV21-1 to TRBJ2-7; no DNA check was done on the table's D call, TRBD2. TRBV21-1 is recorded as a pseudogene. CDR3 length: 17 residues.

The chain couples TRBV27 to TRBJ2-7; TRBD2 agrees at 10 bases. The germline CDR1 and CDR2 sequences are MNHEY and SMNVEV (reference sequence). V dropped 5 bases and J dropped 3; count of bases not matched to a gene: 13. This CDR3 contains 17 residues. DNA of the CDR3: TGTGCCAGCAGTCAGAAACCCCCTAGCGGGAGTTACTACGAGCAGTACTTC. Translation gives CASSQKPPSGSYYEQYF.

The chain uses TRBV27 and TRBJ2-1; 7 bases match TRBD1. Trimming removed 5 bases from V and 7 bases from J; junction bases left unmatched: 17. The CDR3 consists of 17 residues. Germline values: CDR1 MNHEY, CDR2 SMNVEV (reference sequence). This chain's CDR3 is CASSGRGRQGGKNEQFF. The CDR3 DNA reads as TGTGCCAGCAGTGGCAGGGGCCGACAGGGTGGGAAAAATGAGCAGTTCTTC.

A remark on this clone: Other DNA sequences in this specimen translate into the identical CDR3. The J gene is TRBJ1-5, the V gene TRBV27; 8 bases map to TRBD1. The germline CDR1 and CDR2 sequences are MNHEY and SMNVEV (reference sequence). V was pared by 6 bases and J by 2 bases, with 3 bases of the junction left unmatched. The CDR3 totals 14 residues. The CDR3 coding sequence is TGTGCCAGCAGCCCGGGACAGGGCAATCAGCCCCAGCATTTT. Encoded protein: CASSPGQGNQPQHF.

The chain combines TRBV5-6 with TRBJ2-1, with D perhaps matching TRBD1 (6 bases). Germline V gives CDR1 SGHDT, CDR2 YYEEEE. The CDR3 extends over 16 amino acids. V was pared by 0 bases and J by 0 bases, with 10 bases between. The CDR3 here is CASSLETGSSYNEQFF. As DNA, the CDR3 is TGTGCCAGCAGCTTGGAAACAGGGAGCTCCTACAATGAGCAGTTCTTC.

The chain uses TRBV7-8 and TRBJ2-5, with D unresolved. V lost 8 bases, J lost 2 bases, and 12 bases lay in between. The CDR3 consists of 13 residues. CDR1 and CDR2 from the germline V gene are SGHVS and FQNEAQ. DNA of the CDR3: TGTGCCAGCGCGTTCAGAGGACAAGAGACCCAGTACTTC. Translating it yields CASAFRGQETQYF.

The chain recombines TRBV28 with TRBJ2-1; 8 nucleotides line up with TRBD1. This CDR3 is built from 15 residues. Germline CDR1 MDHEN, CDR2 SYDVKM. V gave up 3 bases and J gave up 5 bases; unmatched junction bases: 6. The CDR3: CASSLRTGPHNEQFF. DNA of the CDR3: TGTGCCAGCAGTTTGAGGACAGGGCCCCACAATGAGCAGTTCTTC.

The CDR3 DNA reads as TGTGCCAGCAGCCGCAGGGTTTCGGGCACAGATACGCAGTATTTT. This codes for CASSRRVSGTDTQYF. The chain couples TRBV7-6 to TRBJ2-3, with D perhaps matching TRBD1 (5 bases). V lost 5 bases to trimming and J lost 1 base, with 13 bases between them. Germline V lookup: CDR1 SGHVS, CDR2 FNYEAQ. This CDR3 comprises 15 residues.

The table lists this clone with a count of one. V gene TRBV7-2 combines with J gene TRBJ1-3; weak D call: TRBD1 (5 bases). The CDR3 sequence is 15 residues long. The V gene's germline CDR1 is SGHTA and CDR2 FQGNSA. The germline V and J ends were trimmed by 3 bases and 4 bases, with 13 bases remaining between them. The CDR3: CASSFKGFSGNTIYF. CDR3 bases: TGTGCCAGCAGCTTTAAGGGGTTTTCCGGAAACACCATATATTTT.

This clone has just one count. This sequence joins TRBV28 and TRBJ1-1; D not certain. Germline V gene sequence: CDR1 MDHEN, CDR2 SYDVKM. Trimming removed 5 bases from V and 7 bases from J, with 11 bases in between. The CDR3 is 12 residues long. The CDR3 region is CASSHLISEAFF. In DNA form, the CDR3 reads TGTGCCAGCAGTCATCTCATTAGTGAAGCTTTCTTT.

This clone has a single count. The CDR3 DNA is TGTGCCAGCAGTCCAGGGACACCCTACAATGAGCAGTTCTTC. Residues: CASSPGTPYNEQFF. The gene calls are TRBV7-9 and TRBJ2-1; a possible D gene is TRBD1 (6 bases). V was trimmed by 6 bases and J by 2 bases, leaving 11 bases between them. Germline loops: CDR1 SEHNR, CDR2 FQNEAQ (reference sequence). The CDR3 is made up of 14 amino acids.

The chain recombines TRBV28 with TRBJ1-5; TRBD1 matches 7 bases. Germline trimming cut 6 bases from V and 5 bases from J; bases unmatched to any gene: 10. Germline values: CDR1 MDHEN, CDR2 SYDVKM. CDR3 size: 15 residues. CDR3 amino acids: CASSSPTGNYQPQHF. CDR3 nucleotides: TGTGCCAGCAGCAGCCCGACAGGGAACTATCAGCCCCAGCATTTT.

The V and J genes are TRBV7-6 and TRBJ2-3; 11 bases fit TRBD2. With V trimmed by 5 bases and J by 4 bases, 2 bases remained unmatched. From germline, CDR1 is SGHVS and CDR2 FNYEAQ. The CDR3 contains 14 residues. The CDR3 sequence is CASSILAGADTQYF. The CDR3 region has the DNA TGTGCCAGCAGCATACTAGCGGGAGCAGATACGCAGTATTTT. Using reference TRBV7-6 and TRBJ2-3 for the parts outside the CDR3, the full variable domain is GAGVSQSPRYKVTKRGQDVALRCDPISGHVSLYWYRQALGQGPEFLTYFNYEAQQDKSGLPNDRFSAERPEGSISTLTIQRTEQRDSAMYRCASSILAGADTQYFGPGTRLTVL.

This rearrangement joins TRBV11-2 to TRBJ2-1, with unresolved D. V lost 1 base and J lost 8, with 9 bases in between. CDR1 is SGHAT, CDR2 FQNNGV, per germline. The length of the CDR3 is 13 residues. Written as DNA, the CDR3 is TGTGCCAGCAGCTTAGGTCTAGACGATGAGCAGTTCTTC. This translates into CASSLGLDDEQFF.